This T cell receptor (beta chain) was recovered during a study of T cells in Graves' hyperthyroidism and ophthalmopathy. Hyperthyroidism had been newly diagnosed in patients aged 18 to 65, and its duration was under 2 months. Source material for PBMCs was more than 9.5 ml fresh peripheral blood. Study-level points and caveats: With a median lead of around 6.7 months before onset, the model predicted ophthalmopathy. Classification by a 13 V-J model distinguished ophthalmopathy from stable hyperthyroidism.

The CDR3 regions of TCR beta were amplified from RNA transcripts. HTBI primers were the set used in a first-round RT-PCR of the TCR CDR3. In TCRdb, the multiplex PCR reads were re-called with MiXCR into one record per CDR3 protein. Altogether about 350,000 distinct CDR3 sequences are present, approximately 15% being singletons, with the ten largest covering 20% to 25%. The V segment lost 5 bases and the J segment 7 bases; nucleotides outside the gene matches: 11. CDR3 size: 16 residues. The germline V gene encodes CDR1 MNHNS and CDR2 SASEGT. Turning to this clonotype: Antigen: not known.

V and J are TRBV6-1 and TRBJ2-1; 10 bases are a match to TRBD2. Sequenced: blood. The sequence derives from a woman in her thirties with Graves' hyperthyroidism. This CDR3 is CASSRPSGSFKNEQFF. The CDR3, as DNA: TGTGCCAGCAGTAGACCTAGCGGGAGTTTTAAGAATGAGCAGTTCTTC.